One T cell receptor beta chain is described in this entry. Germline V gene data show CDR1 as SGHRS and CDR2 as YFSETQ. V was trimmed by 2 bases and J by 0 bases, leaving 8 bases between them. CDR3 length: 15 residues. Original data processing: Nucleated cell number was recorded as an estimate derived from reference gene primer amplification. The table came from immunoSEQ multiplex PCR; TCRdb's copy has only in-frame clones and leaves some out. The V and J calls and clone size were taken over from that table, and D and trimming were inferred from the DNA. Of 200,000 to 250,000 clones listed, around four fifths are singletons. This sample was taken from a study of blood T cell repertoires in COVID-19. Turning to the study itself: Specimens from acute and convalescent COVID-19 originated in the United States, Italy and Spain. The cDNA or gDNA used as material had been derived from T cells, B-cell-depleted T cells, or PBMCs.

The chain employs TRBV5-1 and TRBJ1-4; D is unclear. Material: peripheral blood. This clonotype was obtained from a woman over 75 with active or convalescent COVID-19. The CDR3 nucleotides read TGCGCCAGCAGCTTAACATCAGCAACTAATGAAAAACTGTTTTTT. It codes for CASSLTSATNEKLFF.